The 28 T cell receptor beta chains given below trace back to one sample, sequenced in a study of T-cell memory formation after mild COVID-19. TCRdb passed the 5' RACE reads through MiXCR, listing each CDR3 protein once. The sample yields 250,000 to 300,000 distinct CDR3 sequences, around 16% seen once. What was sequenced was PBMCs or a T cell subset sorted from them (not recorded which). These receptors all stem from a man between 18 and 29 years old who had mild COVID-19 (a few samples of this study predate the infection). Cell type and time point are not known.

This clonotype was seen more than once but under ten times. The CDR3 coding sequence is TGTGCCAGCAGCTCCGACCGGGGGCAGACCCAGTACTTC. Translating gives CASSSDRGQTQYF. V and J are TRBV7-3 and TRBJ2-5; D may correspond to TRBD1 or TRBD2 (6 bases each). Germline V gene sequence: CDR1 SGHTA, CDR2 FQGTGA. V gave up 4 bases and J gave up 6 bases, with 12 bases separating them. The CDR3 totals 13 residues.

This clonotype occurred a few times. The chain combines TRBV16 with TRBJ2-7; TRBD1 matches 9 bases. The V and J ends lost 4 bases and 0 bases, in that order; junction bases with no gene match: 4. The V gene's germline CDR1 is KGHSY and CDR2 FQNENV. This CDR3 is built from 15 residues. The CDR3: CASSRGTGYSYEQYF. The CDR3 DNA is TGTGCCAGCAGCCGAGGGACAGGGTACTCCTACGAGCAGTACTTC.

This clonotype was recorded a few times. The rearrangement links TRBV7-6 to TRBJ1-3; TRBD1 might be the D (6 bases). V lost 5 bases and J 2 bases, leaving 10 bases between the germline ends. The CDR3 covers 14 residues. Germline loops: CDR1 SGHVS, CDR2 FNYEAQ. The CDR3 DNA follows: TGTGCCAGCAGCCCAGGGGTAGCTGGAAACACCATATATTTT. Its translation: CASSPGVAGNTIYF.

A few counts support this clonotype. CDR3 amino acids: CASSRGSVTDTQYF. CDR3 sequence (DNA): TGTGCCAGTAGCCGGGGGTCGGTCACAGATACGCAGTATTTT. V is TRBV19 and J is TRBJ2-3; TRBD2 might be the D (6 bases). The V and J ends lost 6 bases and 2 bases respectively, with 12 bases between them. Germline values: CDR1 LNHDA, CDR2 SQIVND (reference sequence). The CDR3 loop spans 14 amino acids.

The chain carries TRBV5-5 and TRBJ2-7; TRBD1 matches at 8 bases. This CDR3 contains 14 residues. V gave up 4 bases and J gave up 6 bases; unmatched junction bases: 9. Looked up from germline, CDR1 is SGHKS and CDR2 is YYEKEE (reference sequence). CDR3 coding DNA: TGTGCCAGCAGCCCCGGGACAGGTAGTGGCGAGCAGTACGTC. Its protein product is CASSPGTGSGEQYV.

This clonotype was picked up a small number of times. The V call is TRBV3-1, the J call TRBJ1-1; perhaps TRBD1 as D (6 bases). Trimming pared 1 base from V and 2 bases from J, leaving 14 bases between. The CDR3 is 16 amino acids. Germline CDR1 is LGHDT and CDR2 is YNNKEL (reference sequence). The CDR3: CASSQVGGRVNTEAFF. CDR3 nucleotide sequence: TGTGCCAGCAGCCAAGTTGGGGGCAGAGTTAACACTGAAGCTTTCTTT.

This clonotype was seen more than once but under ten times. The chain employs TRBV11-2 and TRBJ2-2, with D tentatively TRBD1 (6 bases). The length of the CDR3 is 17 residues. Germline lookup yields CDR1 SGHAT and CDR2 FQNNGV. V was cut by 5 bases and J by 7 bases, with 23 bases left in between. The CDR3 here is CASSDYRRGRGFGELFF. As DNA, the CDR3 is TGTGCCAGCAGCGATTACCGCCGGGGCAGGGGTTTCGGGGAGCTGTTTTTT.

Ten or more counts support this clonotype. The genes are TRBV4-3 and TRBJ2-6; no clear D gene. The CDR3 has 16 amino acids. The V end lost 0 bases, the J end lost 1 base, and 7 bases lay between the germline ends. Germline V gene data show CDR1 as LGHNA and CDR2 as YSLEER. The CDR3 DNA sequence: TGCGCCAGCAGCCAAGATCTTGGGTCTGGGGCCAACGTCCTGACTTTC. Translation: CASSQDLGSGANVLTF.

The chain couples TRBV11-1 to TRBJ2-5; 14 nucleotides agree with TRBD2. CDR1 is SGHAT, CDR2 FQDESV, per germline (reference sequence). V was pared by 4 bases and J by 6 bases, with 7 bases of the junction left unmatched. The CDR3 runs to 16 residues. The chain's CDR3 is CASSSTSGGAWKTQYF. CDR3 bases: TGTGCCAGCAGCTCGACTAGCGGGGGGGCCTGGAAGACCCAGTACTTC.

This rearrangement joins TRBV11-2 to TRBJ2-5; D unresolved. This CDR3 region has 13 residues. V shed 0 bases and J shed 2 bases, with 4 bases lying between them. Germline CDR1 reads SGHAT; CDR2 reads FQNNGV. The CDR3 loop is CASSLDWQETQYF. The CDR3 coding sequence is TGTGCCAGCAGCTTAGATTGGCAAGAGACCCAGTACTTC.

This clonotype was seen only a few times. This chain connects TRBV3-1 to TRBJ1-2; D gene unclear. The CDR3 runs 14 residues. Germline assignment: CDR1 LGHDT and CDR2 YNNKEL (reference sequence). V was trimmed by 4 bases and J by 4 bases, leaving 13 bases between them. CDR3 DNA sequence: TGTGCCAGCAGCCTACAGTATACGTTCTATGGCTACACCTTC. This translates into CASSLQYTFYGYTF.

This clonotype was counted a few times. The CDR3 region has the DNA TGTGCCAGCAGCGTGGGCTCCTTAGGAGATACGCAGTATTTT. It translates to CASSVGSLGDTQYF. The genes are TRBV9 and TRBJ2-3; D unclear. In germline, CDR1 is SGDLS, CDR2 YYNGEE. Trimming pared 2 bases from V and 5 bases from J, leaving 12 bases between. The CDR3 runs 14 residues.

This clonotype was counted only a few times. The chain links TRBV5-1 to TRBJ2-6, with 7 nucleotides matching TRBD1. The CDR3 extends over 18 amino acids. Germline CDR1 and CDR2: SGHRS and YFSETQ. The J segment lost 0 bases and the V segment lost 1 base, leaving 7 bases of the junction unmatched. The DNA for the CDR3 is TGCGCCAGCAGCTTGCTCCGGACAGGCCGCTCTGGGGCCAACGTCCTGACTTTC. Protein product: CASSLLRTGRSGANVLTF.

This chain joins TRBV6-2 or TRBV6-3 and TRBJ2-7; D may be TRBD1 (6 bases). V dropped 6 bases and J dropped 2 bases, with 17 bases sitting between them. The CDR3 sequence is 15 residues long. Germline V gene lookup returns CDR1 MNHEY and CDR2 SVGEGT. The CDR3 is CASSLEGQWAYEQYV. CDR3 nucleotide sequence: TGTGCCAGCAGCCTAGAAGGACAGTGGGCCTACGAGCAGTACGTC.

The rearrangement links TRBV9 to TRBJ2-5; D tentatively fits TRBD1 or TRBD2 (5 bases each). The ends were cut back, 0 bases at V and 0 bases at J, with 18 bases in the middle. Germline CDR1 reads SGDLS; CDR2 reads YYNGEE. CDR3 size: 18 residues. CDR3 sequence: CASSVDAYLRGDQETQYF. DNA for the CDR3: TGTGCCAGCAGCGTAGACGCATACTTGCGAGGGGACCAAGAGACCCAGTACTTC. The full variable domain, rest sourced from reference TRBV9 and TRBJ2-5, is DSGVTQTPKHLITATGQRVTLRCSPRSGDLSVYWYQQSLDQGLQFLIQYYNGEERAKGNILERFSAQQFPDLHSELNLSSLELGDSALYFCASSVDAYLRGDQETQYFGPGTRLLVL.

This clonotype was observed many times. Here the CDR3 reads CASSFGTASTDTQYF. The CDR3 coding sequence is TGCGCCAGCAGCTTCGGGACAGCCTCCACAGATACGCAGTATTTT. V gene TRBV5-1 combines with J gene TRBJ2-3; 7 bases match TRBD1. CDR1 is SGHRS, CDR2 YFSETQ, per germline. The CDR3 totals 15 residues. After removal of 2 bases from V and 2 bases from J, the junction contained 5 bases not matched to a gene.

This clonotype has a handful of counts. The chain couples TRBV28 to TRBJ2-1; unclear D gene. V was cut by 10 bases and J by 8 bases, with 9 bases left in between. The germline V gene encodes CDR1 MDHEN and CDR2 SYDVKM. The CDR3 has 10 residues. The CDR3 DNA follows: TGTGCCACCAAAGCGTATGAGCAGTTCTTC. Encoded protein: CATKAYEQFF.

The V call is TRBV7-2, the J call TRBJ2-3, with TRBD2 matching over 10 bases. V trimming: 5 bases; J trimming: 6 bases; junction bases outside the gene matches: 8. Germline loops: CDR1 SGHTA, CDR2 FQGNSA. This CDR3 has 15 residues. CDR3 residues: CASSRTASGGDTQYF. Written as DNA, the CDR3 is TGTGCCAGCAGCCGAACGGCTAGCGGGGGTGATACGCAGTATTTT.

This clonotype was seen more than once but under ten times. CDR3 sequence (DNA): TGTGCCAGCAGCTTGGTTAGGGCAGGGCCCAGGAGTGGCTATGGCTACACCTTC. Translating gives CASSLVRAGPRSGYGYTF. The chain is built from TRBV5-5 and TRBJ1-2, with D perhaps matching TRBD1 (5 bases). Trimming pared 0 bases from V and 4 bases from J, leaving 22 bases between. CDR3 size: 18 residues. Germline CDR1 SGHKS, CDR2 YYEKEE (reference sequence).

The chain recombines TRBV7-2 with TRBJ2-1, with D possibly being TRBD2 (5 bases). In germline, CDR1 is SGHTA, CDR2 FQGNSA. This CDR3 is built from 15 residues. V was shortened by 3 bases and J by 5 bases, with 14 bases between the two germline ends. This chain's CDR3 is CASSLGRPGNNEQFF. CDR3 nucleotides: TGTGCCAGCAGCTTGGGGAGACCGGGAAACAATGAGCAGTTCTTC.

Many counts were recorded for this clonotype. This chain joins TRBV12-3 or TRBV12-4 and TRBJ2-2; D gene ambiguous. Trimming took off 3 bases at V and 5 bases at J, with 10 bases between the two ends. The CDR3 loop spans 14 amino acids. The CDR3 DNA follows: TGTGCCAGCAGTTTTACCCGGACGACCGGGGAGCTGTTTTTT. As protein: CASSFTRTTGELFF.

The chain carries TRBV27 and TRBJ1-5; 9 nucleotides agree with TRBD1. The V gene's germline CDR1 is MNHEY and CDR2 SMNVEV (reference sequence). V was clipped by 5 bases and J by 2 bases; unmatched bases: 10. The CDR3 spans 17 residues. CDR3 amino acids: CASSLIPTGGGNQPQHF. The CDR3 bases are TGTGCCAGCAGTCTCATCCCGACAGGGGGGGGCAATCAGCCCCAGCATTTT.

Only a few counts were recorded for this clonotype. The chain employs TRBV30 and TRBJ1-2; TRBD1 matches 9 bases. The J segment lost 5 bases and the V segment lost 5 bases, leaving 12 bases of the junction unmatched. Germline lookup yields CDR1 GTSNPN and CDR2 SVGIG (reference sequence). This CDR3 region has 15 residues. This CDR3 reads CAWLNPGQGSYGYTF. The DNA for the CDR3 is TGTGCCTGGCTAAACCCAGGACAGGGGAGTTATGGCTACACCTTC.

CDR3: CASTERYGYEQYF. The CDR3 bases are TGTGCCAGCACCGAGAGGTACGGCTACGAGCAGTACTTC. V and J are TRBV2 and TRBJ2-7; the D is unclear. Germline CDR1 SNHLY, CDR2 FYNNEI. This CDR3 is built from 13 residues. Trimming cost V 7 bases and J 3 bases, with 13 bases left between them.

This clonotype was found a few times. V usage is TRBV11-2 and J usage is TRBJ2-7; D is ambiguous. The CDR3 covers 13 residues. Trimming shortened V by 5 bases and J by 6 bases, and 14 bases separated the two germline ends. The germline V gene has CDR1 SGHAT and CDR2 FQNNGV. The CDR3 spells CASSPTPWSEQYV. The CDR3 DNA sequence: TGTGCCAGCAGCCCCACCCCGTGGAGCGAGCAGTACGTC.

The V gene is TRBV27, the J gene TRBJ2-3; TRBD2 matches 7 bases. The CDR3 runs 16 residues. CDR1 MNHEY and CDR2 SMNVEV come from the germline V gene (reference sequence). J gave up 3 bases and V 8 bases, and 14 bases lay outside the gene matches. The CDR3 DNA reads TGTGCCAGCCACCCTCGTCCGGGGGGACGGACAGATACGCAGTATTTT. Its translation: CASHPRPGGRTDTQYF.

In this sample, this clonotype turned up a few times. This chain connects TRBV2 to TRBJ2-5, with 7 bases matching TRBD1. This CDR3 comprises 12 residues. J was trimmed by 3 bases and V by 7 bases; bases with no gene match: 2. Germline-derived CDR1 and CDR2 are SNHLY and FYNNEI. The CDR3 loop is CASIQGKETQYF. Written as DNA, the CDR3 is TGTGCCAGCATACAGGGGAAAGAGACCCAGTACTTC.

The rearrangement links TRBV3-1 to TRBJ2-1, with a weak D call TRBD1 (6 bases). CDR3 length: 14 amino acids. Trimming left V 3 bases short and J 10 bases short, with 16 bases between. Germline lookup yields CDR1 LGHDT and CDR2 YNNKEL (reference sequence). DNA of the CDR3: TGTGCCAGCAGCCATAACTGGGACACCGAAGAGCAGTTCTTC. It translates to CASSHNWDTEEQFF.